Below, 27 T cell receptor beta chains from the same sample are listed, as sequenced in a study of T cell responses to AZD1222 COVID-19 vaccine. Only in-frame clones appear in the TCRdb table, and some are missing; sequencing was by immunoSEQ multiplex PCR. The sample shows 80,000 to 95,000 clones, nearly 90% of them seen only once. Sequences were derived from peripheral blood, sampled on day 0 of MenACWY control vaccination. These receptors came from an adult in good health.

The rearrangement links TRBV11-3 to TRBJ2-3; D is unresolved. V dropped 4 bases and J dropped 5 bases, with 13 bases sitting between them. The CDR3 covers 14 residues. The germline V gene encodes CDR1 SGHNT and CDR2 YENEEA. DNA for the CDR3: TGTGCCAGCAGCTCCGACTGGGCGAAAGATACGCAGTATTTT. Translating it yields CASSSDWAKDTQYF.

The rearrangement links TRBV4-3 to TRBJ2-5, with 12 bases that match TRBD2. The CDR3 spans 16 residues. Losses at the gene ends were 1 base for V and 5 bases for J; bases not matched to a gene: 5. Germline values: CDR1 LGHNA, CDR2 YSLEER. The CDR3 reads CASSQALAGGLETQYF. DNA of the CDR3: TGCGCCAGCAGCCAAGCTCTAGCGGGGGGGCTGGAGACCCAGTACTTC.

This chain links TRBV11-2 with TRBJ2-7; tentative D call: TRBD2 (6 bases). The CDR3 has 13 residues. Per germline, CDR1 SGHAT and CDR2 FQNNGV. The V end lost 3 bases, the J end lost 5 bases, and 11 bases lay between the germline ends. The CDR3 DNA reads TGTGCCAGCAGCTTCGGGGGAGTCGACGAGCAGTACTTC. This gives the protein CASSFGGVDEQYF.

The rearrangement joins TRBV14 to TRBJ1-6; D is unresolved. The germline CDR1 and CDR2 sequences are SGHDN and FVKESK. Trimming shortened V by 0 bases and J by 10 bases, and 16 bases separated the two germline ends. There are 16 residues in the CDR3. The CDR3: CASSQEVGGLGSPLHF. In nucleotides, the CDR3 is TGTGCCAGCAGCCAAGAGGTGGGCGGGCTCGGATCACCCCTCCACTTT.

The chain uses TRBV18 and TRBJ1-3; no firm D call. Germline V gene sequence: CDR1 KGHSH, CDR2 LQKENI. The V gene lost 6 bases and the J gene lost 1 base, with 7 bases spanning the gap. CDR3 length equals 13 residues. The CDR3: CASSPGSGNTIYF. The CDR3 nucleotides read TGTGCCAGCTCCCCCGGATCTGGAAACACCATATATTTT.

The CDR3 reads CASSGRDIYQPQHF. In DNA, the CDR3 is TGTGCCAGCAGTGGTCGGGACATATATCAGCCCCAGCATTTT. The chain employs TRBV2 and TRBJ1-5, with TRBD1 as a possible D gene (6 bases). From germline, CDR1 is SNHLY and CDR2 FYNNEI. The CDR3 has 14 amino acids. V was shortened by 4 bases and J by 5 bases, with 12 bases between the two germline ends.

This chain joins TRBV5-1 and TRBJ2-7, with TRBD1 identical over 7 bases. This CDR3 is built from 15 residues. The germline V gene encodes CDR1 SGHRS and CDR2 YFSETQ. The junction had 3 bases not matched to a gene; V was cut back by 0 bases and J by 0 bases. The CDR3, as DNA: TGCGCCAGCAGCTTGGGGACAGGTACCTCCTACGAGCAGTACTTC. This encodes CASSLGTGTSYEQYF.

This chain uses TRBV30 with TRBJ1-1; the D gene is possibly TRBD1 (6 bases). This CDR3 comprises 17 residues. Trimming left V 0 bases short and J 0 bases short, with 17 bases between. Germline V lookup: CDR1 GTSNPN, CDR2 SVGIG (reference sequence). CDR3 in DNA: TGTGCCTGGAGTGTAGTGAGTACAGGGCCTCTGAACACTGAAGCTTTCTTT. Translated, it gives CAWSVVSTGPLNTEAFF.

The chain uses TRBV5-4 and TRBJ2-7, with 10 bases aligning to TRBD2. Trimming at V came to 0 bases and at J to 0 bases, leaving 0 bases not matched to a gene. This CDR3 comprises 15 residues. Looked up from germline, CDR1 is SGHNT and CDR2 is YYREEE (reference sequence). CDR3 DNA: TGTGCCAGCAGCTTGGCTAGCGGGGGCTCCTACGAGCAGTACTTC. Translated, it gives CASSLASGGSYEQYF.

The V call is TRBV7-8, the J call TRBJ1-3, with unresolved D. Trimming removed 1 base at V and 4 bases at J, with 14 bases between. This CDR3 has 16 residues. Germline V gene data show CDR1 as SGHVS and CDR2 as FQNEAQ. The CDR3 spells CASSLDHSGSGNTIYF. In DNA, the CDR3 is TGTGCCAGCAGCTTAGATCACTCAGGATCCGGAAACACCATATATTTT. Full variable domain (rest looked up from reference TRBV7-8 and TRBJ1-3): GAGVSQSPRYKVAKRGQDVALRCDPISGHVSLFWYQQALGQGPEFLTYFQNEAQLDKSGLPSDRFFAERPEGSVSTLKIQRTQQEDSAVYLCASSLDHSGSGNTIYFGEGSWLTVV.

The V call is TRBV14, the J call TRBJ2-2; D is unclear. V was pared by 0 bases and J by 5 bases, with 13 bases between. The CDR3 has 16 residues. Germline V CDR1 and CDR2: SGHDN, FVKESK. The CDR3 nucleotides are TGTGCCAGCAGCCAAGATCTAGGGCGGTGGACCGGGGAGCTGTTTTTT. This encodes CASSQDLGRWTGELFF.

This clone was seen once. The genes are TRBV20-1 and TRBJ1-2; no reliable D call. Trimming removed 0 bases from V and 4 bases from J, with 3 bases in between. Germline values: CDR1 DFQATT, CDR2 SNEGSKA (reference sequence). This CDR3 region has 11 residues. CDR3 residues: CSARDRYGYTF. Here the CDR3 DNA reads TGCAGTGCTAGAGATCGCTATGGCTACACCTTC.

The chain employs TRBV24-1 and TRBJ1-5; 7 bases map to TRBD1. The CDR3 totals 16 residues. The V and J ends lost 4 bases and 1 base, in that order; junction bases with no gene match: 6. Germline V CDR1 and CDR2: KGHDR, SFDVKD. The CDR3 region is CATSDRQGGSNQPQHF. For the CDR3, the DNA is TGTGCCACCAGTGACCGACAGGGTGGGAGCAATCAGCCCCAGCATTTT.

This clone occurred many times. The chain combines TRBV15 with TRBJ2-2, with D possibly TRBD2 on 6 matching bases. The CDR3 has 13 residues. Trimming stripped 3 bases from V and 6 bases from J, with 8 bases between. Germline V gene sequence: CDR1 LNHNV, CDR2 YYDKDF (reference sequence). The CDR3 reads CATSSGGSGELFF. The CDR3 coding sequence is TGTGCCACCAGCAGTGGGGGGTCCGGGGAGCTGTTTTTT.

The V gene is TRBV28, the J gene TRBJ2-5; 7 nucleotides line up with TRBD1. V was pared by 10 bases and J by 1 base, with 12 bases of the junction left unmatched. The CDR3 length is 15 residues. In germline, CDR1 is MDHEN, CDR2 SYDVKM. The CDR3 DNA reads TGTGCCACCCAGGACAGGTTAGGTTCCCAAGAGACCCAGTACTTC. The encoded protein is CATQDRLGSQETQYF. Looking up the rest from reference TRBV28 and TRBJ2-5 gives the full variable domain: DVKVTQSSRYLVKRTGEKVFLECVQDMDHENMFWYRQDPGLGLRLIYFSYDVKMKEKGDIPEGYSVSREKKERFSLILESASTNQTSMYLCATQDRLGSQETQYFGPGTRLLVL.

The gene calls are TRBV18 and TRBJ2-1; maybe TRBD2 (6 bases). Trimming took off 2 bases at V and 9 bases at J, with 8 bases between the two ends. Germline V gives CDR1 KGHSH, CDR2 LQKENI. The CDR3 consists of 12 residues. The CDR3 DNA sequence: TGTGCCAGCTCACCAGGGGGGAGTGAGCAGTTCTTC. Protein sequence: CASSPGGSEQFF.

This sequence joins TRBV7-9 and TRBJ1-4; D remains ambiguous. Germline V gives CDR1 SEHNR, CDR2 FQNEAQ (reference sequence). V was cut by 2 bases and J by 3 bases, with 4 bases left in between. CDR3 length: 13 amino acids. The DNA for the CDR3 is TGTGCCAGCAGCTTAAAAGCTAATGAAAAACTGTTTTTT. The encoded protein is CASSLKANEKLFF. The full variable domain, with the rest looked up from reference TRBV7-9 and TRBJ1-4, is DTGVSQNPRHKITKRGQNVTFRCDPISEHNRLYWYRQTLGQGPEFLTYFQNEAQLEKSRLLSDRFSAERPKGSFSTLEIQRTEQGDSAMYLCASSLKANEKLFFGSGTQLSVL.

The table lists this clone with a count of one. The chain couples TRBV4-3 to TRBJ2-1, with TRBD1 identical over 7 bases. Germline CDR1 and CDR2: LGHNA and YSLEER. The CDR3 totals 13 residues. V shed 1 base, J shed 6 bases, and the junction held 0 bases outside the gene matches. CDR3 loop: CASSQGQGNEQFF. The CDR3 region has the DNA TGCGCCAGCAGCCAAGGACAGGGCAATGAGCAGTTCTTC.

The chain recombines TRBV4-1 with TRBJ2-1, with D perhaps matching TRBD2 (6 bases). V shed 0 bases and J shed 2 bases, with 14 bases lying between them. The CDR3 is made up of 17 amino acids. The germline CDR1 and CDR2 sequences are MGHRA and YSYEKL. The chain's CDR3 is CASSQDPRGGAYNEQFF. The CDR3 nucleotides read TGCGCCAGCAGCCAAGACCCTCGGGGCGGGGCCTACAATGAGCAGTTCTTC.

The CDR3 spells CASSDPGLAGDTQYF. Written as DNA, the CDR3 is TGTGCCAGCAGTGACCCGGGACTAGCCGGAGATACGCAGTATTTT. The chain links TRBV2 to TRBJ2-3; 9 bases align to TRBD2. Germline CDR1 reads SNHLY; CDR2 reads FYNNEI. V lost 3 bases, J lost 5 bases, and 6 bases stayed unmatched. This CDR3 has 15 amino acids. Combining the CDR3 with reference TRBV2 and TRBJ2-3 gives the whole variable domain EPEVTQTPSHQVTQMGQEVILRCVPISNHLYFYWYRQILGQKVEFLVSFYNNEISEKSEIFDDQFSVERPDGSNFTLKIRSTKLEDSAMYFCASSDPGLAGDTQYFGPGTRLTVL.

The V and J genes are TRBV27 and TRBJ2-7, with 8 nucleotides matching TRBD2. Germline trimming cut 5 bases from V and 5 bases from J; bases unmatched to any gene: 11. This CDR3 is built from 15 residues. The germline V gene encodes CDR1 MNHEY and CDR2 SMNVEV (reference sequence). The CDR3 spells CASSPSERGRDEQYF. Here the CDR3 DNA reads TGTGCCAGCAGTCCCTCCGAGCGGGGGAGGGACGAGCAGTACTTC.

The rearrangement links TRBV3-1 (or the pseudogene TRBV3-2) to TRBJ1-2, with a weak D call TRBD1 (5 bases). V was trimmed by 1 base and J by 0 bases, leaving 18 bases between them. The germline gives CDR1 LGHDT, CDR2 YNNKEL (reference sequence). CDR3 length: 18 amino acids. CDR3 protein: CASSQGGRGSGSNYGYTF. As DNA, the CDR3 is TGTGCCAGCAGCCAAGGGGGACGAGGGTCTGGTTCTAACTATGGCTACACCTTC.

V usage is TRBV11-2 and J usage is TRBJ2-3, with D perhaps TRBD2 (5 bases). The germline CDR1 and CDR2 sequences are SGHAT and FQNNGV. V was cut by 0 bases and J by 1 base, with 11 bases left in between. CDR3 size: 16 residues. In DNA, the CDR3 is TGTGCCAGCAGCTTAGATCGGAGCGGAGGCACAGATACGCAGTATTTT. This gives the protein CASSLDRSGGTDTQYF.

V and J are TRBV11-2 and TRBJ1-1; no clear D. The CDR3 totals 17 residues. Germline V CDR1 and CDR2: SGHAT, FQNNGV. V dropped 5 bases and J dropped 1 base, with 20 bases sitting between them. The CDR3: CASSPSQDKGSNTEAFF. In nucleotides, the CDR3 is TGTGCCAGCAGCCCGTCCCAAGACAAGGGCTCGAACACTGAAGCTTTCTTT. The entire variable domain, with the rest obtained from reference TRBV11-2 and TRBJ1-1, is as follows: EAGVAQSPRYKIIEKRQSVAFWCNPISGHATLYWYQQILGQGPKLLIQFQNNGVVDDSQLPKDRFSAERLKGVDSTLKIQPAKLEDSAVYLCASSPSQDKGSNTEAFFGQGTRLTVV.

This clone was counted a single time. The V call is TRBV7-9, the J call TRBJ2-3; D is uncertain. Deletions cut 5 bases from V and 11 bases from J, with 20 bases between. Germline loops: CDR1 SEHNR, CDR2 FQNEAQ (reference sequence). This CDR3 is built from 14 residues. CDR3 loop: CASSPSTPSMGQYF. The CDR3 coding sequence is TGTGCCAGCAGCCCATCGACCCCTTCTATGGGGCAGTATTTT.

The chain couples TRBV6-5 to TRBJ1-1; 8 nucleotides line up with TRBD1. Germline CDR1 MNHEY, CDR2 SVGAGI. The junction had 4 bases not matched to a gene; V was cut back by 4 bases and J by 0 bases. The CDR3 is 15 amino acids. The CDR3 DNA is TGTGCCAGCAGTTGGGACAGGCCCATGAACACTGAAGCTTTCTTT. It is translated as CASSWDRPMNTEAFF.

The chain joins TRBV7-2 to TRBJ1-1, with 8 bases lining up with TRBD1. The germline CDR1 and CDR2 sequences are SGHTA and FQGNSA. V lost 5 bases and J lost 10; bases outside the gene matches: 6. There are 12 residues in the CDR3. The CDR3 spells CASSLGDRRAFF. CDR3 nucleotides: TGTGCCAGCAGCCTCGGGGACAGGAGAGCTTTCTTT.